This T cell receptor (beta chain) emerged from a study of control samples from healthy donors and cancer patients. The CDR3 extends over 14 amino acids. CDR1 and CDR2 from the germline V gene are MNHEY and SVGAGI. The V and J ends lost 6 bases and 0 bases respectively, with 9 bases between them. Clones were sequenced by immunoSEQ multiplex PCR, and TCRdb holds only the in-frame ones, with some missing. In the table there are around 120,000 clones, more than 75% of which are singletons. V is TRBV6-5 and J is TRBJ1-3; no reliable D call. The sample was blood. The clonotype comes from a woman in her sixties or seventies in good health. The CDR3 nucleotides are TGTGCCAGCAGGCCAGGCTACTCTGGAAACACCATATATTTT. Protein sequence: CASRPGYSGNTIYF.